Listed below are T cell receptor beta chains from one sample, sequenced in a study of T-cell reconstitution after alpha-beta-depleted transplantation in children. TCRdb recomputed calls from the PCR reads with MiXCR, one row per CDR3 protein. The sample contains roughly 190,000 distinct CDR3 sequences, more than 12% of which appear only once. The material sequenced was PBMCs from the stem cell graft donor, taken from the stem cell graft. The receptors stem from a human donor who donated a stem cell graft to a child with acute lymphoblastic leukemia. CDR3s include the opening cysteine and the closing phenylalanine or tryptophan. D genes are given only for firm matches. Size tells how often a clone was seen (once, few, many) or the class of an expanded clone, and some rows leave it out.

clone size,J gene,D gene,V gene,CDR3 DNA,CDR3 protein
many,TRBJ1-1,-,TRBV29-1,TGCAGCGTGGGACACCCGAACACTGAAGCTTTCTTT,CSVGHPNTEAFF
many,TRBJ2-2,TRBD1,TRBV12-3/TRBV12-4,TGTGCCAGCAGTCCTGTCGCTACAGGGGCCGGGGAGCTGTTTTTT,CASSPVATGAGELFF
many,TRBJ1-1,-,TRBV7-9,TGTGCCAGCATGGCGGCGCTGAACACTGAAGCTTTCTTT,CASMAALNTEAFF
many,TRBJ2-5,-,TRBV24-1,TGTGCCACCAGTGATTTGGATGGGGGGCTCCAAGAGACCCAGTACTTC,CATSDLDGGLQETQYF
many,TRBJ2-3,-,TRBV20-1,TGCAGTGCTAGGCCCAGCGATCCCACAGATACGCAGTATTTT,CSARPSDPTDTQYF
many,TRBJ2-6,-,TRBV12-3/TRBV12-4,TGTGCCAGCAGCCCTTCTCTTGGGGCTGGGGCCAACGGCCTGACTTTC,CASSPSLGAGANGLTF
many,TRBJ2-1,TRBD2,TRBV27,TGTGCCAGCAGTTTCCCGACACTGGCGGGAGGGGTCGGTGAGCAGTTCTTC,CASSFPTLAGGVGEQFF
-,TRBJ1-1,TRBD1,TRBV10-2,TGCGCCAGCATACGAGCCAGGGGGCGCGACACTGAAGCTTTCTTT,CASIRARGRDTEAFF
-,TRBJ1-5,-,TRBV10-3,TGTGCCATCAGTGACTCGGCCAGGGGCTGGCAGCCCCAGCATTTT,CAISDSARGWQPQHF
many,TRBJ2-5,TRBD2,TRBV7-8,TGTGCCAGCAGCTTAGGCACTAGCGGTCCCGGGGAGACCCAGTACTTC,CASSLGTSGPGETQYF
-,TRBJ1-6,-,TRBV5-6,TGTGCCAGCAGCTTGGGTCTCCTCGGTTCACCCCTCTACTTT,CASSLGLLGSPLYF
many,TRBJ2-7,TRBD2,TRBV10-1,TGCGCCAGCAGTCCTAGCGGGTCTAGCTCCTACGAGCAGTACTTC,CASSPSGSSSYEQYF
many,TRBJ1-1,TRBD1,TRBV29-1,TGCAGCGTTGATGCCCAGGGGGGATACACTGAAGCTTTCTTT,CSVDAQGGYTEAFF
many,TRBJ2-4,-,TRBV10-3,TGTGCCATCAGTGAGCCTGGTGCCAAAAACATTCAGTACTTC,CAISEPGAKNIQYF
few,TRBJ1-4,-,TRBV30,TGTGCCTGGAGGGATAGTGAAAAACTGTTTTTT,CAWRDSEKLFF
many,TRBJ2-7,TRBD2,TRBV5-1,TGCGCCAGCAGCTCGGGTAACCTAAGGACTAGCGGTTCCTACGAGCAGTACTTC,CASSSGNLRTSGSYEQYF
-,TRBJ2-7,-,TRBV24-1,TGTGCCACCAGTAACCTTGATTCCTACGAGCAGTACTTC,CATSNLDSYEQYF
many,TRBJ1-5,-,TRBV20-1,TGCAGTGCTAGTTTAGGCAGGGGAGGTCAGCCCCAGCATTTT,CSASLGRGGQPQHF
many,TRBJ2-5,TRBD2,TRBV5-1,TGCGCCAGCAGTAGGATAGCGGGAGCGAGCGAGACCCAGTACTTC,CASSRIAGASETQYF
few,TRBJ1-4,-,TRBV14,TGTGCCAGCAGCCAAGGTCCGTTCGAGGAAAAACTGTTTTTT,CASSQGPFEEKLFF
many,TRBJ2-3,TRBD1,TRBV4-2,TGTGCCAGCAGCCAAGGCGCAGGGGGCGCAAACACAGATACGCAGTATTTT,CASSQGAGGANTDTQYF
many,TRBJ2-1,-,TRBV9,TGTGCCAGCAGCGTAGCCCCCTTTGATGAGCAGTTCTTC,CASSVAPFDEQFF
-,TRBJ2-5,-,TRBV7-2,TGTGCCAGCAGCCCATCTACTAGGAGTAGAGAGACCCAGTACTTC,CASSPSTRSRETQYF
many,TRBJ2-2,TRBD2,TRBV3-1,TGTGCCAGCAGCTCCCGGACTAGCGGGTTGGTCGGGGAGCTGTTTTTT,CASSSRTSGLVGELFF